The sequence of this TCR beta chain was determined in a study of response to subunit inactivated influenza vaccine. Whole-study findings and limits: It was the authors' suggestion that each seasonal influenza vaccination recruits few new T cells.

This clonotype was seen only a few times. Antigen specificity is unknown. TCRdb independently ran MiXCR on the RT-PCR reads; one entry per CDR3 protein. The top ten hold roughly 10% of the sample, which has 300,000 to 350,000 distinct CDR3 sequences, roughly a fifth seen once. Trimming pared 4 bases from V and 3 bases from J, leaving 14 bases between. The length of the CDR3 is 14 residues. CDR1 SGHRS and CDR2 YFSETQ come from the germline V gene. Material: PBMCs from blood, obtained roughly 20 months after vaccination. J is TRBJ2-7 and V is TRBV5-1; D gene unclear. This receptor was identified in a man aged 50 to 69 who received an inactivated influenza vaccine. The CDR3 DNA reads TGCGCCAGCAGCAAGGACGGCACGAGCTACGAGCAGTACTTC. This encodes CASSKDGTSYEQYF.